This T cell receptor (beta chain) was obtained from a study of blood T cell repertoires in COVID-19. Study in general: COVID-19 samples collected from the United States, Italy and Spain covered acute and convalescent phases.

Trimming removed 6 bases at V and 4 bases at J, with 15 bases between. Germline V gene sequence: CDR1 MDHEN, CDR2 SYDVKM. The CDR3 extends over 14 amino acids. Authors' data handling: Quantification of nucleated cells was approximated via reference gene primer amplification. Method: immunoSEQ multiplex PCR; TCRdb's copy keeps in-frame clones and lacks some. The DNA gave D and trimming, while V, J and clone size come from that table. There are about 240,000 clones in the sample; 75% to 90% occur only once, and around 4% lies in the top ten. Adults between about 18 and 95 years of age took part from fewer than 30 US areas.

The chain combines TRBV28 with TRBJ1-2; D is undetermined. Specimen: PBMCs or T cells enriched from blood (not recorded which). The clonotype originates from a woman in her twenties or thirties who had recovered from COVID-19. The CDR3, as DNA: TGTGCCAGCAGCATGACAAGCGGCGGCTATGGCTACACCTTC. It encodes CASSMTSGGYGYTF.